Described below is a single TCR beta chain sequence and its context. This sample was taken from a study of control samples from healthy donors and cancer patients. The CDR3 has 15 residues. Per germline, CDR1 MDHEN and CDR2 SYDVKM. Trimming cost V 4 bases and J 7 bases, with 19 bases left between them. This table comes from immunoSEQ multiplex PCR, and its TCRdb copy is limited to in-frame clones, with some not included. The repertoire holds 130,000 or so clones, with around 92% as singletons. This receptor was identified in a woman aged 50 to 60 in good health. The specimen was blood. The chain couples TRBV28 to TRBJ1-2; tentatively, D is TRBD1 (6 bases). CDR3 loop: CASSSGEYRVAGYTF. Here the CDR3 DNA reads TGTGCCAGCAGTTCCGGCGAGTACAGGGTGGCTGGCTACACCTTC.